This T cell receptor (beta chain) was recorded in a study of technical replicates of blood from a few donors. CDR3 length: 19 residues. V gave up 1 base and J gave up 10 bases; unmatched junction bases: 17. Germline CDR1 reads LGHNA; CDR2 reads YNFKEQ. Data came from immunoSEQ multiplex PCR; TCRdb stores just in-frame clones and leaves some out. The sample lists some 31,000 clones; approximately 94% were seen once. The chain uses TRBV4-2 and TRBJ1-6; 9 nucleotides match TRBD1. This sequence was found in a human donor in good health. Some clones in this sample may be carry-over from other donors' samples. Material: PBMCs. The CDR3 region is CASSQGPPGTGLSGSPLHF. The CDR3 coding sequence is TGTGCCAGCAGCCAAGGCCCGCCTGGGACAGGGCTAAGTGGGTCACCCCTCCACTTT.